This T cell receptor beta chain was retrieved from a study of blood T cell repertoires in COVID-19. In the study overall: Some COVID-19 samples were acute and others convalescent; all came from the United States, Italy and Spain. PBMCs, B-cell-depleted T cells, or T cells provided the cDNA or gDNA that made up the material.

Authors' methods: Estimation of nucleated cell counts relied on the amplification of reference gene primers. Sequencing used immunoSEQ multiplex PCR; TCRdb keeps in-frame clones, though not all of them. V and J calls and clone size are given by that table; D and trimming were obtained from the DNA. This table has roughly 45,000 clones, around 90% appearing once. Germline assignment: CDR1 SGHTA and CDR2 FQGNSA. The CDR3 runs 14 residues. Trimming pared 4 bases from V and 2 bases from J, leaving 12 bases between. Sequencing input: peripheral blood. The chain combines TRBV7-2 with TRBJ2-7; the D gene is possibly TRBD1 (6 bases). This TCR came from a human donor in a cohort sampled during active COVID-19. CDR3 sequence: CASSSGAGAYEQYF. CDR3 nucleotide sequence: TGTGCCAGCAGCTCAGGGGCCGGGGCCTACGAGCAGTACTTC.